The source of this TCR beta chain is a study of blood T cell repertoires in COVID-19. Study summary: From the United States, Italy and Spain came samples of acute and convalescent COVID-19. Sources were T cells, B-cell-depleted T cells, or PBMCs; the material itself was cDNA or gDNA.

There are 15 residues in the CDR3. Losses at the gene ends were 7 bases for V and 1 base for J; bases not matched to a gene: 7. The germline gives CDR1 SGHTA, CDR2 FQGNSA. Original analysis: From reference gene primer amplification, estimates of nucleated cell counts were derived. Generated by immunoSEQ multiplex PCR, the TCRdb table keeps only in-frame clones and is missing some. The D gene and trimming were derived from the DNA, and the V and J assignments and clone size from that table. The profile shows more than 25,000 clones, 85% to 90% of them singletons. What was sequenced was peripheral blood. The receptor comes from a man older than 75 with acute or convalescent COVID-19. The chain carries TRBV7-2 and TRBJ1-2; 9 bases agree with TRBD1. CDR3 DNA: TGTGCCAGCACCCCCCGGACAGGGGATAACTATGGCTACACCTTC. Translated: CASTPRTGDNYGYTF.